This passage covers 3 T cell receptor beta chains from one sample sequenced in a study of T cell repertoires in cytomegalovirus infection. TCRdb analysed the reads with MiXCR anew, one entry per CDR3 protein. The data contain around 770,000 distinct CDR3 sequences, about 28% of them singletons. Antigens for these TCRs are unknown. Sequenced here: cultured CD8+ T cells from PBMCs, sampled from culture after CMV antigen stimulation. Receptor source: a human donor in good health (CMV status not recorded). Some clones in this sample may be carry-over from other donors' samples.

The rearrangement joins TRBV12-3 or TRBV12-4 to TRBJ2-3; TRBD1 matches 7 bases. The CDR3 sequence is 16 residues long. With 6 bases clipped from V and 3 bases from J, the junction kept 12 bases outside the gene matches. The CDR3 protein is CASRVTGLQGTDTQYF. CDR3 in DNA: TGTGCCAGCAGAGTGACAGGGTTACAGGGAACAGATACGCAGTATTTT.

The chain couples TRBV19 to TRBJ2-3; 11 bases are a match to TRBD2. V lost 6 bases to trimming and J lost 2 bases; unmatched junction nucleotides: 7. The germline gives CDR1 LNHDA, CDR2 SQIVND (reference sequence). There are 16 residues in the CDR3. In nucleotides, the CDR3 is TGTGCCAGTAGGACTGTAGCGGGGGGGAACACAGATACGCAGTATTTT. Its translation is CASRTVAGGNTDTQYF. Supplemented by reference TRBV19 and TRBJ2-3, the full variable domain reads DGGITQSPKYLFRKEGQNVTLSCEQNLNHDAMYWYRQDPGQGLRLIYYSQIVNDFQKGDIAEGYSVSREKKESFPLTVTSAQKNPTAFYLCASRTVAGGNTDTQYFGPGTRLTVL.

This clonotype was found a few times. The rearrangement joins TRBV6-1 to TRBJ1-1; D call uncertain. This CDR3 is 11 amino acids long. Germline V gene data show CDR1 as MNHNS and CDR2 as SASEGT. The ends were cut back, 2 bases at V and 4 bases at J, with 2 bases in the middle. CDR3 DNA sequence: TGTGCCAGCAGTGAAAGCACTGAAGCTTTCTTT. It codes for CASSESTEAFF.